This record looks at one TCR beta chain sequence and its context. These data come from a study of control samples from healthy donors and cancer patients. V was shortened by 0 bases and J by 5 bases, with 16 bases between the two germline ends. Germline V CDR1 and CDR2: MRHNA, SNTAGT. The CDR3 extends over 16 amino acids. Here immunoSEQ multiplex PCR was the method, and the copy in TCRdb shows in-frame clones only, minus some. The sample lists roughly 450,000 clones, about nine tenths seen once, with around 6.4% in the top ten. J is TRBJ2-5 and V is TRBV6-4; D unclear. Material for sequencing was PBMCs. This sequence was found in a man aged 40-50 years with head and neck cancer. This CDR3 reads CASSDSLVCVGETQYF. The CDR3 DNA sequence: TGTGCCAGCAGTGACTCCCTAGTATGTGTTGGTGAGACCCAGTACTTC.